These T cell receptor beta chains were read from a single sample in a study of blood T cells in healthy people across ages. Each CDR3 protein gets one entry after TCRdb re-called the 5' RACE reads with MiXCR. The sample has more than 650,000 distinct CDR3 sequences; about 26% are singletons. These records were also assigned to another study, of T cells of mothers and their children.

Sequenced input: blood. Receptor source: a boy aged 5 to 17 in good health. The CDR3 runs from the conserved cysteine through the conserved F or W.

V | CDR3
TRBV6-6 | CASSYSIGQGYEQYF
TRBV29-1 | CSVGGGGQETQYF
TRBV20-1 | CSASTEAGGPKGYTF
TRBV7-2 | CASSHQAYPEETQYF
TRBV5-1 | CASSLNRPNDNEQFF
TRBV12-3/TRBV12-4 | CASSPLQGYEQYF
TRBV27 | CASSTDRSPSLNNEQFF
TRBV14 | CASSLTVDLGAFF
TRBV29-1 | CSVEDITRDSYSDTQYF
TRBV12-3/TRBV12-4 | CASRGGTQRMQPQHF
TRBV4-2 | CASRDILGGNNSPLHF
TRBV6-5 | CASTRTGQGEQFF
TRBV24-1 | CATSEPSGGPDEQFF
TRBV29-1 | CSASTGALEKLFF
TRBV5-5 | CASSPQGSGETQYF
TRBV7-9 | CASSIGTAVSQPQHF
TRBV7-3 | CASSRKGTGEQYF
TRBV29-1 | CSVSRGSGNTIYF
TRBV12-3/TRBV12-4 | CASSNGQGSTYGYTF
TRBV6-2/TRBV6-3 | CASSYLGTYNEQFF
TRBV7-9 | CASSLTSGPTDTQYF
TRBV29-1 | CSVVLNRVGETQYF
TRBV3-1 | CASSQVGGSWETQYF
TRBV12-3/TRBV12-4 | CASRLSGRYGYTF
TRBV9 | CASTWTGESYGYTF
TRBV18 | CASSGGPEEQYF
TRBV5-5 | CASSSLSGEGTQYF
TRBV4-1 | CASSRPDRANEKLFF
TRBV5-1 | CASRPGQQAYEQYF
TRBV7-6 | CASSLADYGGYTF
TRBV24-1 | CATSVGDEQFF
TRBV27 | CASSLSGGRMVF
TRBV15 | CASAGQRNEQFF
TRBV6-1 | CASSERITGVSEKLFF
TRBV15 | CATSRDPFLSYEQYF
TRBV15 | CATSSPSGDRVNYGYTF
TRBV28 | CASWTSGGVPYNEQFF
TRBV3-1 | CASSHPTGGYTF
TRBV29-1 | CSAIMYQETQYF
TRBV12-3/TRBV12-4 | CASSSGAGRYTKAFF
TRBV7-6 | CASGQGSHYEQYF
TRBV4-1 | CASTWAGGPQETQYF
TRBV6-5 | CASSYIGGNTEAFF
TRBV5-1 | CASSVTGPAEAFF
TRBV12-3/TRBV12-4 | CASGPRGQGDYGYTF
TRBV20-1 | CSAATSGGPQETQYF
TRBV12-3/TRBV12-4 | CASTSRLGGKTEAFF
TRBV30 | CAWSAQQDTQYF
TRBV7-3 | CASSRDANQPQHF
TRBV20-1 | CSAGGTATNYGYTF
TRBV7-9 | CASSPEGGVRGYTF
TRBV12-5 | CASASRGSWTDTQYF
TRBV7-6 | CASSLGQDYLGGELFF
TRBV2 | CASKVPANTGELFF
TRBV2 | CASSLTENNSPLHF